The clone carrying this TCR beta chain occurred many times. The ends were cut back, 5 bases at V and 6 bases at J, with 17 bases in the middle. Germline V gene data show CDR1 as MDHEN and CDR2 as SYDVKM. This CDR3 has 14 residues. Indicated time point: before trial treatment. cDNA synthesis used a TRAV/TRBV-specific primer set for both chains. The authors ran approximately 20 PCR cycles to amplify TCRs with a constant-region primer and V-primer adapter. Each CDR3 protein gets one entry after TCRdb re-called the reads with MiXCR. The sample holds about 60,000 distinct CDR3 sequences; approximately 26% are singletons and the top ten take under 6.5%. The data originate from a study of low-dose radiotherapy and immunotherapy resistance in tumors. Study-level information: Aspirin 300 mg, taken orally and daily, was given to patients for four cycles from cycle 1 day 1.

The V gene is TRBV28, the J gene TRBJ2-7; TRBD1 is a possible D gene (6 bases). Sequencing used PBMCs, obtained before treatment. The clonotype was recovered from a male donor with prostate cancer. The chain's CDR3 is CASSPTGFRAEQYF. CDR3 bases: TGTGCCAGCAGTCCTACAGGGTTCCGTGCCGAGCAGTACTTC.